Listed below are T cell receptor beta chains from one sample, sequenced in a study of cytomegalovirus exposure and HLA in healthy donors. TCRdb keeps only in-frame clones here, not all; method: immunoSEQ multiplex PCR. This table has just over 95,000 clones, roughly four fifths appearing once. What was sequenced was PBMCs. These receptors were collected from a human donor in good health. Each CDR3 is given without its conserved first and last residue. Each record gives: J gene, CDR3 length, V gene, CDR3 protein.

TRBJ1-2	13	TRBV9	ASSKGQGEAYGYT
TRBJ2-1	15	TRBV5-4	ASSSPGSGRFYNEQF
TRBJ2-7	11	TRBV7-6	ASSLGQGGEQY
TRBJ2-7	13	TRBV4-3	ASSRMTGYAYEQY
TRBJ2-2	12	TRBV27	ASRDRDSGGELF
TRBJ1-1	14	TRBV7-9	ASSLAGGPSNTEAF
TRBJ2-7	11	TRBV14	ASSQVTVWEQY
TRBJ1-2	13	TRBV25-1	ASSESGLTYTGYT
TRBJ1-1	13	TRBV7-2	ASSRDRVRGTEAF
TRBJ1-1	9	TRBV2	ASSLDRAAF
TRBJ1-5	15	TRBV6-8	ASSYPGGLGLDQPQH
TRBJ2-5	13	TRBV11-1	ASSLPGVRQETQY
TRBJ1-6	13	TRBV12-5	ASGPPDRGNSPLH
TRBJ1-5	11	TRBV6-5	ASSLGQFQPQH
TRBJ1-3	14	TRBV5-1	ASSRSGQVSGNTIY
TRBJ1-2	16	TRBV4-1	ASSQVSGGLPVRRGYT
TRBJ2-5	9	TRBV5-8	ASSLRETQY
TRBJ1-2	14	TRBV2	ASSDRSGVHLYGYT
TRBJ2-7	13	TRBV4-1	ASSLRDRGLDEQY
TRBJ2-5	13	TRBV5-1	ASSLGGVRQETQY
TRBJ1-4	13	TRBV2	ASRIDSATNEKLF
TRBJ1-1	15	TRBV5-5	ASSLLGGQGAGTEAF
TRBJ2-2	14	TRBV18	ASSGQGARITGELF
TRBJ1-2	9	TRBV30	AWSVQGHYT
TRBJ1-2	18	TRBV15	ATSSLRQGRIRRPHYGYT
TRBJ1-1	16	TRBV18	ASSPVSMRVALNTEAF